The 16 T cell receptor beta chains presented below share a single source sample, sequenced in a study of shared clonotypes between healthy human individuals. Terminally differentiated effector memory CD45RA+ cells were left out of the naive CD8 fraction, which was CD45RO-negative and positively selected for CCR7. Assay used: immunoSEQ multiplex PCR; TCRdb lists only in-frame clones, some missing. Of some 2.1 million clones listed, roughly 95% are singletons. What was sequenced was naive CD8+ T cells from PBMCs. The receptor set was obtained from a man between 18 and 29 years old in good health. Some clones in this sample may be carry-over from other donors' samples.

This chain joins TRBV13 and TRBJ1-3; 9 bases fit TRBD1. The germline V gene has CDR1 PRHDT and CDR2 FYEKMQ (reference sequence). This CDR3 has 15 amino acids. Trimming at V came to 3 bases and at J to 3 bases, leaving 3 bases not matched to a gene. CDR3 sequence: CASSFTGGIGNTIYF. The CDR3 coding sequence is TGTGCCAGCAGCTTTACAGGGGGCATTGGAAACACCATATATTTT.

V gene TRBV9 combines with J gene TRBJ2-3; tentative D call: TRBD2 (5 bases). Trimming removed 2 bases from V and 3 bases from J, with 7 bases in between. CDR1 and CDR2 from the germline V gene are SGDLS and YYNGEE. CDR3 size: 13 residues. The CDR3 nucleotides read TGTGCCAGCAGCGTCCGGACTACAGATACGCAGTATTTT. Translating gives CASSVRTTDTQYF.

With respect to this clone: Other DNA sequences in the same sample also yield this CDR3. The chain carries TRBV5-1 and TRBJ2-1; possibly TRBD2 for D (5 bases). Trimming took off 0 bases at V and 4 bases at J, with 5 bases between the two ends. The germline V gene has CDR1 SGHRS and CDR2 YFSETQ. CDR3 length: 13 residues. CDR3 bases: TGCGCCAGCAGCTTGGTAGCGTACAATGAGCAGTTCTTC. This codes for CASSLVAYNEQFF.

The V call is TRBV6-5, the J call TRBJ1-5; 12 bases agree with TRBD1. Looked up from germline, CDR1 is MNHEY and CDR2 is SVGAGI. The CDR3 runs 15 residues. The V segment lost 0 bases and the J segment 7 bases; nucleotides outside the gene matches: 1. CDR3 coding DNA: TGTGCCAGCAGTTACTCGGGGACAGGGGGCCAGCCCCAGCATTTT. It is translated as CASSYSGTGGQPQHF.

This chain uses TRBV7-2 with TRBJ1-4; D gene ambiguous. V lost 5 bases, J lost 2 bases, and 15 bases lay in between. CDR3 size: 16 residues. Germline lookup yields CDR1 SGHTA and CDR2 FQGNSA. The CDR3 loop is CASSPRVDPTNEKLFF. DNA for the CDR3: TGTGCCAGCAGCCCTCGGGTTGACCCCACTAATGAAAAACTGTTTTTT.

The chain employs TRBV9 and TRBJ1-3; D is possibly TRBD1 (5 bases). The germline V gene encodes CDR1 SGDLS and CDR2 YYNGEE. V was clipped by 3 bases and J by 0 bases, with 13 bases between them. CDR3 length equals 16 residues. Here the CDR3 DNA reads TGTGCCAGCAGCGAGACAGCTTCGAGCTCTGGAAACACCATATATTTT. It encodes CASSETASSSGNTIYF.

This clone was counted a single time. The chain joins TRBV11-3 to TRBJ1-4; D unclear. The CDR3 runs to 15 residues. From germline, CDR1 is SGHNT and CDR2 YENEEA. V was shortened by 5 bases and J by 0 bases, with 10 bases between the two germline ends. DNA for the CDR3: TGTGCCAGCAGCGAAGGCAGAGCAACTAATGAAAAACTGTTTTTT. Translating gives CASSEGRATNEKLFF.

The chain carries TRBV6-1 and TRBJ2-2; no firm D call. Trimming took off 6 bases at V and 2 bases at J, with 7 bases between the two ends. The CDR3 length is 13 residues. Germline CDR1 is MNHNS and CDR2 is SASEGT. The CDR3 nucleotides are TGTGCCAGCAGGAAGGGTAACACCGGGGAGCTGTTTTTT. This encodes CASRKGNTGELFF.

V and J are TRBV28 and TRBJ2-7; 8 positions match TRBD2. Germline V gene sequence: CDR1 MDHEN, CDR2 SYDVKM. After removal of 6 bases from V and 2 bases from J, the junction contained 9 bases not matched to a gene. This CDR3 region has 15 residues. CDR3: CASRQSAGGPYEQYF. The CDR3 DNA reads TGTGCCAGCAGACAGAGCGCGGGGGGCCCCTACGAGCAGTACTTC.

The V and J genes are TRBV28 and TRBJ1-1, with 8 nucleotides matching TRBD1. The CDR3 is made up of 17 amino acids. The ends lost 4 bases at V and 1 base at J; junction bases unmatched: 11. Germline CDR1 MDHEN, CDR2 SYDVKM. The chain's CDR3 is CASSSRGLGQGNTEAFF. CDR3 bases: TGTGCCAGCAGTTCCCGAGGGCTTGGACAGGGGAACACTGAAGCTTTCTTT.

The CDR3 protein is CASSLSGGLREQYF. CDR3 DNA sequence: TGTGCCAGCAGTTTATCGGGGGGCCTACGGGAGCAGTACTTC. V gene TRBV27 combines with J gene TRBJ2-7; tentatively, D is TRBD1 or TRBD2 (6 bases each). The V end lost 0 bases, the J end lost 7 bases, and 13 bases lay between the germline ends. The CDR3 spans 14 residues. The germline gives CDR1 MNHEY, CDR2 SMNVEV (reference sequence).

This clone was seen just once. V usage is TRBV4-3 and J usage is TRBJ2-1, with 8 bases matching TRBD2. The CDR3 contains 17 residues. Germline V lookup: CDR1 LGHNA, CDR2 YSLEER. V lost 0 bases to trimming and J lost 6 bases; unmatched junction nucleotides: 10. CDR3 nucleotide sequence: TGCGCCAGCAGCCAAGAACTCAGCGGGAGAGGCGGCAATGAGCAGTTCTTC. It codes for CASSQELSGRGGNEQFF.

The chain joins TRBV29-1 to TRBJ1-1, with D tentatively TRBD1 (6 bases). Trimming took off 5 bases at V and 3 bases at J, with 13 bases between the two ends. The CDR3 is made up of 13 amino acids. Germline CDR1 SQVTM, CDR2 ANQGSEA. In DNA form, the CDR3 reads TGCAGCGTTAAATGGGAGGGGGACACTGAAGCTTTCTTT. Residues: CSVKWEGDTEAFF.

The chain links TRBV2 to TRBJ1-1, with D maybe TRBD1 (6 bases). The V and J ends lost 1 base and 4 bases respectively, with 16 bases between them. CDR3 length: 16 residues. Germline V CDR1 and CDR2: SNHLY, FYNNEI. The CDR3 region is CASSEGGARGGTEAFF. As DNA, the CDR3 is TGTGCCAGCAGTGAAGGTGGAGCCAGGGGAGGCACTGAAGCTTTCTTT.

The chain has TRBV30 and TRBJ2-1; TRBD2 matches 9 bases. V shed 0 bases and J 2 bases; nucleotides not matched to a gene: 5. The CDR3 loop spans 16 amino acids. CDR1 is GTSNPN and CDR2 is SVGIG in the germline V gene (reference sequence). Written as DNA, the CDR3 is TGTGCCTGGAGTGTACGCGGGAGGGGAACCTACAATGAGCAGTTCTTC. Protein: CAWSVRGRGTYNEQFF. Supplemented by reference TRBV30 and TRBJ2-1, the full variable domain reads SQTIHQWPATLVQPVGSPLSLECTVEGTSNPNLYWYRQAAGRGLQLLFYSVGIGQISSEVPQNLSASRPQDRQFILSSKKLLLSDSGFYLCAWSVRGRGTYNEQFFGPGTRLTVL.

This rearrangement joins TRBV7-9 to TRBJ2-7, with 10 positions matching TRBD2. This CDR3 contains 15 residues. V lost 5 bases to trimming and J lost 6 bases; unmatched junction nucleotides: 10. Germline-derived CDR1 and CDR2 are SEHNR and FQNEAQ (reference sequence). CDR3 in DNA: TGTGCCAGCAGCCCGAGCAGATTAGCGGGAGGCGAGCAGTACTTC. Its protein is CASSPSRLAGGEQYF. Variable domain in full (rest from reference TRBV7-9 and TRBJ2-7): DTGVSQNPRHKITKRGQNVTFRCDPISEHNRLYWYRQTLGQGPEFLTYFQNEAQLEKSRLLSDRFSAERPKGSFSTLEIQRTEQGDSAMYLCASSPSRLAGGEQYFGPGTRLTVT.